The next 22 T cell receptor beta chains were all read from a single sample in a study of blood T cell repertoires in COVID-19. Repertoires were generated with immunoSEQ multiplex PCR, while TCRdb's copy carries only in-frame clones and drops some. The data contain tens of thousands of clones, 81% of them seen just once; the ten biggest clones take up approximately 5.4%. Source material: peripheral blood. The source is a woman in her sixties or seventies with acute or convalescent COVID-19.

This chain joins TRBV15 and TRBJ1-1; the D is unclear. Looked up from germline, CDR1 is LNHNV and CDR2 is YYDKDF (reference sequence). The CDR3 contains 13 residues. V was cut by 5 bases and J by 0 bases, with 7 bases left in between. The DNA for the CDR3 is TGTGCCACCAGCTCTCTAATGAACACTGAAGCTTTCTTT. Protein product: CATSSLMNTEAFF.

CDR3 nucleotides: TGTGCCAGTAGTTACTCGGACAGCCAAGAGACCCAGTACTTC. Translation: CASSYSDSQETQYF. The chain couples TRBV19 to TRBJ2-5, with a possible D match to TRBD1 (6 bases). The germline V gene has CDR1 LNHDA and CDR2 SQIVND (reference sequence). Trimming removed 5 bases at V and 1 base at J, with 11 bases between. This CDR3 spans 14 amino acids.

The chain uses TRBV4-1 and TRBJ2-2, with TRBD1 as a possible D gene (5 bases). Germline V gene lookup returns CDR1 MGHRA and CDR2 YSYEKL. V was clipped by 2 bases and J by 0 bases, with 16 bases between them. This CDR3 is 18 amino acids long. This CDR3 reads CASSQPQGTLTNTGELFF. CDR3 coding DNA: TGCGCCAGCAGCCAACCCCAGGGTACACTGACGAACACCGGGGAGCTGTTTTTT.

V is TRBV5-5 and J is TRBJ2-7; 7 nucleotides match TRBD2. V trimming: 0 bases; J trimming: 0 bases; junction bases outside the gene matches: 6. Germline values: CDR1 SGHKS, CDR2 YYEKEE (reference sequence). The CDR3 sequence is 16 residues long. CDR3 bases: TGTGCCAGCAGCTTGGGGGCGGGAGACTCCTCCTACGAGCAGTACTTC. As protein: CASSLGAGDSSYEQYF.

The chain couples TRBV5-1 to TRBJ2-1; 7 positions match TRBD1. V was clipped by 1 base and J by 3 bases; unmatched bases: 4. The CDR3 covers 15 residues. Germline V lookup: CDR1 SGHRS, CDR2 YFSETQ. CDR3 residues: CASSLTGDNYNEQFF. The CDR3, as DNA: TGCGCCAGCAGCTTGACAGGGGATAACTACAATGAGCAGTTCTTC.

The chain uses TRBV27 and TRBJ1-1; TRBD1 agrees at 9 bases. The V and J ends lost 2 bases and 4 bases, in that order; junction bases with no gene match: 5. The CDR3 has 15 amino acids. The germline V gene has CDR1 MNHEY and CDR2 SMNVEV (reference sequence). Here the CDR3 reads CASSLMDRGGTEAFF. The CDR3 region has the DNA TGTGCCAGCAGTTTAATGGACAGGGGTGGCACTGAAGCTTTCTTT.

This sequence joins TRBV27 and TRBJ1-5; TRBD1 matches 8 bases. This CDR3 has 14 residues. Unmatched junction bases numbered 7, after V lost 6 bases and J lost 6 bases. In germline, CDR1 is MNHEY, CDR2 SMNVEV (reference sequence). As DNA, the CDR3 is TGTGCCAGCAGCACGACAGGGGTTCGTCAGCCCCAGCATTTT. Encoded protein: CASSTTGVRQPQHF.

The gene calls are TRBV20-1 and TRBJ2-2; D call uncertain. V gave up 6 bases and J gave up 4 bases, with 6 bases separating them. The CDR3 is 11 amino acids. The germline CDR1 and CDR2 sequences are DFQATT and SNEGSKA (reference sequence). Here the CDR3 reads CSALFTGELFF. In nucleotides, the CDR3 is TGCAGTGCCCTTTTCACCGGGGAGCTGTTTTTT.

The J gene is TRBJ2-3, the V gene TRBV5-6; TRBD1 matches 11 bases. Germline lookup yields CDR1 SGHDT and CDR2 YYEEEE. CDR3 length equals 15 residues. The V and J ends lost 4 bases and 4 bases, in that order; junction bases with no gene match: 5. The CDR3 region is CASSRTGGRADTQYF. CDR3 nucleotide sequence: TGTGCCAGCAGCCGGACAGGGGGCCGGGCAGATACGCAGTATTTT.

CDR3 residues: CASSYRTGGNTEAFF. The CDR3 DNA reads as TGTGCCAGCAGTTATAGGACAGGAGGGAACACTGAAGCTTTCTTT. The chain joins TRBV6-5 to TRBJ1-1; 7 nucleotides align to TRBD1. This CDR3 is built from 15 residues. Germline CDR1 is MNHEY and CDR2 is SVGAGI. Trimming cost V 3 bases and J 1 base; bases outside gene matches: 5.

CDR3 bases: TGCGCCAGCCTGGGGCTGGAGCTGGGGTTCTACACCTTC. Its protein product is CASLGLELGFYTF. This rearrangement joins TRBV10-1 to TRBJ1-2; tentative D call: TRBD1 (5 bases). Germline lookup yields CDR1 WNHNN and CDR2 SYGVQD (reference sequence). This CDR3 is built from 13 residues. Trimming pared 8 bases from V and 10 bases from J, leaving 20 bases between.

This rearrangement joins TRBV18 to TRBJ1-5; maybe TRBD1 (6 bases). The CDR3 sequence is 14 residues long. Germline loops: CDR1 KGHSH, CDR2 LQKENI. With 4 bases removed from V and 0 bases from J, the gap between germline ends came to 7 bases. CDR3 protein: CASSRDTSNQPQHF. In DNA, the CDR3 is TGTGCCAGCTCACGGGACACTAGCAATCAGCCCCAGCATTTT.

V usage is TRBV11-3 and J usage is TRBJ2-1; 7 nucleotides align to TRBD1. Germline assignment: CDR1 SGHNT and CDR2 YENEEA. The CDR3 has 16 amino acids. The J segment lost 0 bases and the V segment lost 5 bases, leaving 7 bases of the junction unmatched. The CDR3 here is CASSNRQGASYNEQFF. CDR3 nucleotide sequence: TGTGCCAGCAGCAACCGACAGGGCGCCTCCTACAATGAGCAGTTCTTC.

This rearrangement joins TRBV6-5 to TRBJ2-7, with D tentatively TRBD2 (6 bases). Germline V gives CDR1 MNHEY, CDR2 SVGAGI. CDR3 length: 14 residues. Trimming cost V 1 base and J 0 bases, with 7 bases left between them. The CDR3 protein is CASSYYGGSYEQYF. CDR3 DNA sequence: TGTGCCAGCAGTTACTACGGGGGCTCCTACGAGCAGTACTTC.

This chain uses TRBV7-2 with TRBJ1-6, with a tentative D call TRBD1 (5 bases). Trimming pared 5 bases from V and 6 bases from J, leaving 17 bases between. This CDR3 has 16 amino acids. The germline gives CDR1 SGHTA, CDR2 FQGNSA. The CDR3: CASSLGTLLTNSPLHF. In DNA, the CDR3 is TGTGCCAGCAGCCTAGGGACTTTACTCACTAATTCACCCCTCCACTTT.

The V and J genes are TRBV15 and TRBJ1-5; D unclear. The CDR3 covers 15 residues. The germline CDR1 and CDR2 sequences are LNHNV and YYDKDF (reference sequence). With 0 bases removed from V and 2 bases from J, the gap between germline ends came to 8 bases. In DNA, the CDR3 is TGTGCCACCAGCAGAGATCCGGGTGGCAATCAGCCCCAGCATTTT. Encoded protein: CATSRDPGGNQPQHF.

This sequence joins TRBV27 and TRBJ1-2; 10 bases map to TRBD1. V trimming: 5 bases; J trimming: 4 bases; junction bases outside the gene matches: 7. Germline values: CDR1 MNHEY, CDR2 SMNVEV (reference sequence). This CDR3 region has 15 residues. The CDR3 DNA is TGTGCCAGCAGTCCACGACAGGGGGCTACCTATGGCTACACCTTC. It is translated as CASSPRQGATYGYTF.

The V call is TRBV19, the J call TRBJ1-2; D is perhaps TRBD1 (6 bases). Germline assignment: CDR1 LNHDA and CDR2 SQIVND (reference sequence). There are 12 residues in the CDR3. Trimming pared 7 bases from V and 6 bases from J, leaving 12 bases between. The CDR3 sequence: CASNNRVDGYTF. The CDR3 coding sequence is TGTGCCAGTAACAACAGGGTGGATGGCTACACCTTC.

This chain connects TRBV25-1 to TRBJ1-6; 8 bases align to TRBD1. Germline CDR1 reads MGHDK; CDR2 reads SYGVNS. The CDR3 runs 14 residues. V lost 5 bases and J lost 10; bases outside the gene matches: 7. In DNA form, the CDR3 reads TGTGCCAGCAGTTGGACAGGGAAGGGATCACCCCTCCACTTT. Amino acids: CASSWTGKGSPLHF.

The chain uses TRBV10-3 and TRBJ1-1; tentatively, D is TRBD1 (5 bases). The V end was cut by 10 bases, the J end by 2 bases, with 17 bases between. Germline V CDR1 and CDR2: ENHRY, SYGVKD. This CDR3 is 14 amino acids long. In DNA form, the CDR3 reads TGTGCCACCAGGGCGGGGAAAGGAAACACTGAAGCTTTCTTT. This codes for CATRAGKGNTEAFF.

The rearrangement joins TRBV3-1 (or the pseudogene TRBV3-2) to TRBJ2-7, with D tentatively TRBD2 (6 bases). The length of the CDR3 is 15 residues. Per germline, CDR1 LGHDT and CDR2 YNNKEL (reference sequence). V was pared by 0 bases and J by 3 bases, with 12 bases between. CDR3 in amino acids: CASSQDLADFYEQYF. CDR3 in DNA: TGTGCCAGCAGCCAAGATTTAGCGGACTTCTACGAGCAGTACTTC.

The chain has TRBV7-2 and TRBJ1-2; D is perhaps TRBD1 (5 bases). Trimming took off 4 bases at V and 4 bases at J, with 16 bases between the two ends. The germline V gene encodes CDR1 SGHTA and CDR2 FQGNSA. The CDR3 consists of 15 residues. The DNA of the CDR3 is TGTGCCAGCAGCTCTTCTCGGACGGGACTCTATGGCTACACCTTC. This sequence encodes CASSSSRTGLYGYTF.